The 13 T cell receptor beta chains reported below all come from one sample, sequenced in a study of T-cell reconstitution after alpha-beta-depleted transplantation in children. Unique molecular identifiers were incorporated when the TCRbeta library was constructed. TCRdb used MiXCR to reprocess the PCR reads, holding one entry per CDR3 protein. This sample has under 450,000 distinct CDR3 sequences, with 13% found just once. The sequencing here drew on PBMCs, taken from the stem cell graft. The receptors shown here come from a human donor who donated a stem cell graft to a child with Fanconi anemia.

This clonotype was counted a few times. This sequence joins TRBV2 and TRBJ2-2; D is unresolved. Germline assignment: CDR1 SNHLY and CDR2 FYNNEI. This CDR3 is 14 amino acids long. V lost 8 bases and J 0 bases, leaving 10 bases between the germline ends. The CDR3 loop reads CASLVHSNTGELFF. CDR3 DNA sequence: TGTGCCAGCCTGGTCCACTCGAACACCGGGGAGCTGTTTTTT.

This clonotype was seen many times. One junction end does not reproduce the germline sequence, and a read error may be involved. Here the CDR3 reads CASSQLGGQEDF. The CDR3 DNA is TGCGCCAGCAGCCAATTAGGAGGACAAGAGGACTTC. J is TRBJ2-7 and V is TRBV5-1; D is tentatively TRBD1 or TRBD2 (5 bases each). The CDR3 contains 12 residues. The germline V gene encodes CDR1 SGHRS and CDR2 YFSETQ.

CDR3 sequence: CASSQDLFGGPYEQYF. In DNA, the CDR3 is TGTGCCAGCAGCCAAGATCTATTCGGGGGACCCTACGAGCAGTACTTC. V and J are TRBV3-1 and TRBJ2-7; possible D gene TRBD2, 6 bases. Trimming cost V 0 bases and J 2 bases, with 14 bases left between them. The CDR3 is made up of 16 amino acids. Germline CDR1 is LGHDT and CDR2 is YNNKEL (reference sequence).

This clonotype has a count of ten or more. This rearrangement joins TRBV3-1 to TRBJ2-1, with TRBD2 as a possible D gene (6 bases). CDR3 length equals 15 residues. Germline CDR1 reads LGHDT; CDR2 reads YNNKEL (reference sequence). Trimming pared 0 bases from V and 4 bases from J, leaving 10 bases between. The CDR3 loop reads CASSQDRDWYNEQFF. The CDR3 region has the DNA TGTGCCAGCAGCCAAGATCGGGACTGGTACAATGAGCAGTTCTTC.

This chain uses TRBV5-1 with TRBJ2-3, with a possible D match to TRBD2 (6 bases). Germline V gives CDR1 SGHRS, CDR2 YFSETQ. The CDR3 is 15 residues long. The ends were cut back, 0 bases at V and 2 bases at J, with 10 bases in the middle. The CDR3 sequence: CASSLGGTYTDTQYF. The CDR3 nucleotides are TGCGCCAGCAGCTTGGGTGGGACTTACACAGATACGCAGTATTTT.

In this sample, this clonotype turned up a few times. The rearrangement uses TRBV12-3 or TRBV12-4 and TRBJ2-7, with 11 bases aligning to TRBD2. V was pared by 5 bases and J by 3 bases, with 9 bases of the junction left unmatched. There are 16 residues in the CDR3. The CDR3 sequence: CASSPPPGLADYEQYF. For the CDR3, the DNA is TGTGCCAGCAGTCCACCCCCGGGACTAGCGGACTACGAGCAGTACTTC.

The chain employs TRBV10-3 and TRBJ1-6; D call uncertain. The CDR3 sequence is 14 residues long. Trimming left V 0 bases short and J 7 bases short, with 7 bases between. CDR1 and CDR2 (germline): ENHRY, SYGVKD. This CDR3 is CAISESAVNSPLHF. The DNA of the CDR3 is TGTGCCATCAGTGAGTCGGCAGTAAATTCACCCCTCCACTTT.

The rearrangement joins TRBV15 to TRBJ1-2; 7 bases are a match to TRBD1. The CDR3 length is 15 residues. Germline V gene data show CDR1 as LNHNV and CDR2 as YYDKDF (reference sequence). V gave up 5 bases and J gave up 3 bases; unmatched junction bases: 9. The CDR3 is CATSRGQVKDYGYTF. The CDR3 coding sequence is TGTGCCACCAGCCGCGGACAGGTTAAGGACTATGGCTACACCTTC.

The chain links TRBV9 to TRBJ1-6; D uncertain. The ends were cut back, 1 base at V and 0 bases at J, with 5 bases in the middle. Germline loops: CDR1 SGDLS, CDR2 YYNGEE. This CDR3 region has 15 residues. The CDR3 DNA is TGTGCCAGCAGCGTATCGGGCTCCTATAATTCACCCCTCCACTTT. Amino acid sequence: CASSVSGSYNSPLHF. The full variable domain, its missing parts supplied by reference TRBV9 and TRBJ1-6, is DSGVTQTPKHLITATGQRVTLRCSPRSGDLSVYWYQQSLDQGLQFLIQYYNGEERAKGNILERFSAQQFPDLHSELNLSSLELGDSALYFCASSVSGSYNSPLHFGNGTRLTVT.

This clonotype was counted only a few times. The rearrangement links TRBV7-8 to TRBJ2-2; TRBD2 might be the D (6 bases). The length of the CDR3 is 15 residues. Germline CDR1 is SGHVS and CDR2 is FQNEAQ. Trimming pared 1 base from V and 5 bases from J, leaving 11 bases between. The CDR3 region is CASSLERAKTGELFF. The CDR3 DNA reads TGTGCCAGCAGCTTAGAGCGGGCAAAAACCGGGGAGCTGTTTTTT.

V is TRBV7-9 and J is TRBJ2-2, with no clear D. Germline V lookup: CDR1 SEHNR, CDR2 FQNEAQ (reference sequence). Trimming shortened V by 5 bases and J by 8 bases, and 9 bases separated the two germline ends. The CDR3 totals 12 residues. This chain's CDR3 is CASSISSGELFF. The CDR3 DNA follows: TGTGCCAGCAGCATCAGCAGTGGGGAGCTGTTTTTT.

V and J are TRBV12-3 or TRBV12-4 and TRBJ2-5; no definite D call. Trimming removed 5 bases from V and 0 bases from J, with 10 bases in between. The CDR3 sequence is 14 residues long. CDR3 protein: CASSILRDQETQYF. The CDR3 DNA is TGTGCCAGCAGTATCCTCCGGGACCAAGAGACCCAGTACTTC.

This clonotype came up a few times. The J gene is TRBJ1-2, the V gene TRBV29-1; the match to TRBD1 covers 7 bases. Losses at the gene ends were 5 bases for V and 2 bases for J; bases not matched to a gene: 5. This CDR3 spans 13 amino acids. Germline lookup yields CDR1 SQVTM and CDR2 ANQGSEA. CDR3 coding DNA: TGCAGCGTTTTTCCGGGACAGAACTATGGCTACACCTTC. Translated: CSVFPGQNYGYTF.